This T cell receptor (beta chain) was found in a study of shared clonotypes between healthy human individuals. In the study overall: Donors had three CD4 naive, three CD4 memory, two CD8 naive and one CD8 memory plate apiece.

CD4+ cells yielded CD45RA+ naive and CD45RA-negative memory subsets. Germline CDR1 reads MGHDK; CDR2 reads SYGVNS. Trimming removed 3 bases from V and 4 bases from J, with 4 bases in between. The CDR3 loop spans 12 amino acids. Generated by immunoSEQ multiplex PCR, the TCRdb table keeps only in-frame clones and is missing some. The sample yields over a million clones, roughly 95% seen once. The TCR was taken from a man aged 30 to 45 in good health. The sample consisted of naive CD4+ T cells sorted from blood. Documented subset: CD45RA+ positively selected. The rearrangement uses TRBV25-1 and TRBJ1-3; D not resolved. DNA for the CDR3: TGTGCCAGCAGTGACTTCGGAAACACCATATATTTT. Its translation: CASSDFGNTIYF.